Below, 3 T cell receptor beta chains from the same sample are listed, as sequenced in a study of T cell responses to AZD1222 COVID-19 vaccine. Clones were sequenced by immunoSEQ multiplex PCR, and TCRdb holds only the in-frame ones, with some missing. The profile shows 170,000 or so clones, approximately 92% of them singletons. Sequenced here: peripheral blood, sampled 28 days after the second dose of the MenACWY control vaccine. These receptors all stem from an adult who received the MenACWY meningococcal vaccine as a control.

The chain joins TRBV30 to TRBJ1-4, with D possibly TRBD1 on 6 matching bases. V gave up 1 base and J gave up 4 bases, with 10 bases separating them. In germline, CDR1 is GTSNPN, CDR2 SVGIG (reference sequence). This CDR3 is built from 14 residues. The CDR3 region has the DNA TGTGCCTGGAGTGCGGACAGCTATAATGAAAAACTGTTTTTT. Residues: CAWSADSYNEKLFF.

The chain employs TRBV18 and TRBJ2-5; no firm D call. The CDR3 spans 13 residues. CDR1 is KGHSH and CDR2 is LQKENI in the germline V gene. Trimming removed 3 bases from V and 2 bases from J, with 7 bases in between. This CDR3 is CASSPRSQETQYF. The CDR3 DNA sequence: TGTGCCAGCTCACCTCGGTCTCAAGAGACCCAGTACTTC.

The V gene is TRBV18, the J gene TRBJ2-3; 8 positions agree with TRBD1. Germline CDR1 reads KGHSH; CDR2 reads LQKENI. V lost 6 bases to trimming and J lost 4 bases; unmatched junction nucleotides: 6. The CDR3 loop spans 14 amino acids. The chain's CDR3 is CASSPGTGSDTQYF. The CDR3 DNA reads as TGTGCCAGCTCTCCGGGGACAGGTTCAGATACGCAGTATTTT.